This T cell receptor beta chain was identified during a study of CXCR3-negative and CXCR3-positive naive CD8 T cells. The germline gives CDR1 MNHGY, CDR2 SVAAGI. This CDR3 has 13 amino acids. Whole-study results and caveats: TRBV-TRBJ usage matched between naive CXCR3-negative and CXCR3-positive cells but not between memory cells.

The TRB libraries of cDNA were built by UMI-labeled 5' RACE. Following a re-call of the 5' RACE reads, TCRdb has one entry per CDR3 protein and lacks DNA. The sample's table shows about 81,000 distinct CDR3 sequences. Points on this clonotype: What it binds is unknown.

Sequencing input: naive CXCR3- CD8+ T cells from blood. The subset here: CD45RO-CCR7+CD27+CD95- naive CD8+ T cells lacking CXCR3 (TNR3-). The receptor was isolated from a human donor in good health. Some clones in this sample may be carry-over from other donors' samples. J is TRBJ2-5 and V is TRBV6-9. This chain's CDR3 is CASSYRVKETQYF.